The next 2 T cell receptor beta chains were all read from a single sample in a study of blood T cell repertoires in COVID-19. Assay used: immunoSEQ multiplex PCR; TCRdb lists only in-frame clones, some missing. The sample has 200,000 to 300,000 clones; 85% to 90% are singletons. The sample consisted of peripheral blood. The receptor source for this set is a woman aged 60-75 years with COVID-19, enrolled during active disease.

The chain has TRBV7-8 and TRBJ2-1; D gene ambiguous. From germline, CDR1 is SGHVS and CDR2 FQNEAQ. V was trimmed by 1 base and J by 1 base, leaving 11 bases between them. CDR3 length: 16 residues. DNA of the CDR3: TGTGCCAGCAGCTTAGAAGAGAGTATTTCCTACAATGAGCAGTTCTTC. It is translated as CASSLEESISYNEQFF.

The chain's CDR3 is CATRQSYNSPLHF. Here the CDR3 DNA reads TGTGCCACCCGACAATCCTATAATTCACCCCTCCACTTT. The V call is TRBV10-3, the J call TRBJ1-6; the D is unclear. The germline gives CDR1 ENHRY, CDR2 SYGVKD. V lost 10 bases and J 1 base, leaving 8 bases between the germline ends. The CDR3 is 13 residues long.